This T cell receptor (beta chain) is drawn from a study of blood T cell repertoires in COVID-19. As processed by the authors: It was from reference gene primer amplification that nucleated cell counts were estimated. Repertoires were generated with immunoSEQ multiplex PCR, while TCRdb's copy carries only in-frame clones and drops some. The V and J calls and the clone size are those of that table, but D and trimming were determined from the DNA. This sample has some 200,000 clones, with over 80% found just once. Trimming left V 1 base short and J 3 bases short, with 17 bases between. Germline V lookup: CDR1 LNHDA, CDR2 SQIVND (reference sequence). There are 17 residues in the CDR3.

This rearrangement joins TRBV19 to TRBJ2-3; weak D call: TRBD2 (6 bases). The receptor was derived from a man in his fifties or sixties with COVID-19, enrolled during active disease. The sample was peripheral blood. This CDR3 is CASSIVRRARSTDTQYF. Written as DNA, the CDR3 is TGTGCCAGTAGTATAGTCAGGAGGGCGAGGTCGACAGATACGCAGTATTTT.